This paragraph covers one T cell receptor beta chain sequence. The germline gives CDR1 MNHEY, CDR2 SVGAGI. The CDR3 has 14 residues. After removal of 6 bases from V and 4 bases from J, the junction contained 4 bases not matched to a gene. This specimen comes from a study of blood T cell repertoires in COVID-19. In the source study's methods: Counts of nucleated cells, estimated from reference gene primer amplification, were obtained. The repertoire was sequenced with immunoSEQ multiplex PCR; TCRdb's copy has only in-frame clones and lacks some. V, J and clone size were drawn from that table, and D and trimming were deduced from the DNA. Of 97,000 or so clones listed, approximately 82% were seen once; the top ten hold over 9.5%.

V is TRBV6-5 and J is TRBJ1-3; 9 bases align to TRBD1. The TCR originated in a man aged 65 to 85 with acute or convalescent COVID-19. The sample comprised peripheral blood. DNA for the CDR3: TGTGCCAGCAGGGGGACAGGGAGGGGAAACACCATATATTTT. Amino acids: CASRGTGRGNTIYF.